These 27 T cell receptor beta chains came from one sample sequenced in a study of breast tumors, draining lymph nodes, adjacent tissues. Samples came from axillary lymph nodes draining the breast cancer. TCRdb processed the multiplex PCR reads anew with MiXCR; each CDR3 protein has one entry. The sample contains about 270,000 distinct CDR3 sequences, over 30% of which appear only once. The source material was axillary lymph node tissue. Source of these receptors: a female donor with breast cancer. Some clones in this sample may be carry-over from other donors' samples.

This clonotype was found many times. This sequence joins TRBV19 and TRBJ2-1; D is perhaps TRBD2 (6 bases). V was pared by 2 bases and J by 4 bases, with 12 bases between. From germline, CDR1 is LNHDA and CDR2 SQIVND (reference sequence). The CDR3 totals 15 residues. The CDR3 DNA sequence: TGTGCCAGTAGTATAAGCGCGACTAGTTACAATGAGCAGTTCTTC. Translation gives CASSISATSYNEQFF.

This clonotype has a count of ten or more. CDR3 DNA: TGTGCCAGCAGTTTTCTCGTGGCAGGGGTGGTGTACGAGCAGTACTTC. This sequence encodes CASSFLVAGVVYEQYF. The chain joins TRBV12-3 or TRBV12-4 to TRBJ2-7; TRBD1 might be the D (6 bases). Trimming took off 3 bases at V and 4 bases at J, with 19 bases between the two ends. This CDR3 is 16 amino acids long.

This clonotype has at least ten counts. The rearrangement joins TRBV12-5 to TRBJ1-6; no reliable D call. Germline V lookup: CDR1 LGHNT, CDR2 FRNRAP. The CDR3 runs 13 residues. Trimming took off 4 bases at V and 11 bases at J, with 12 bases between the two ends. CDR3 sequence (DNA): TGTGCTAGTGGTTGGGAGGACGGTACACCCCTCCACTTT. As protein: CASGWEDGTPLHF.

This clonotype was found once. A much larger clone lies a single base off, so this may be a read error. CDR3 coding DNA: TGCAGTGCTAGTAAGACTAGCGGGACGGGGAGCAGGGATACGCAGTATTTT. This sequence encodes CSASKTSGTGSRDTQYF. The chain combines TRBV20-1 with TRBJ2-3; TRBD2 agrees at 11 bases. The ends lost 3 bases at V and 6 bases at J; junction bases unmatched: 14. CDR1 DFQATT and CDR2 SNEGSKA come from the germline V gene (reference sequence). CDR3 length: 17 amino acids.

This clonotype was observed once. A much larger clone differs from this one at a single base, so this may be a read error. The CDR3 carries no conserved terminal phenylalanine or tryptophan, so it likely arises from a read error. CDR3 residues: CASSPLIGVGGELFS. For the CDR3, the DNA is TGTGCCAGCAGCCCATTAATAGGAGTAGGCGGGGAGCTGTTTTCT. V is TRBV5-5 and J is TRBJ2-2; D ambiguous. The CDR3 runs 15 residues. Germline V gene data show CDR1 as SGHKS and CDR2 as YYEKEE (reference sequence). The ends were cut back, 4 bases at V and 7 bases at J, with 17 bases in the middle.

This clonotype was found many times. The gene calls are TRBV9 and TRBJ1-6, with 7 bases aligning to TRBD1. This CDR3 spans 15 amino acids. With 4 bases clipped from V and 4 bases from J, the junction kept 5 bases outside the gene matches. CDR1 and CDR2 (germline): SGDLS, YYNGEE. The DNA of the CDR3 is TGTGCCAGCAGCAGCGAGGGACAGTATAATTCACCCCTCCACTTT. Its protein product is CASSSEGQYNSPLHF.

The V and J genes are TRBV7-9 and TRBJ1-1; 7 bases map to TRBD1. This CDR3 is 15 amino acids long. CDR1 is SEHNR, CDR2 FQNEAQ, per germline (reference sequence). V lost 5 bases and J lost 5; bases outside the gene matches: 11. This CDR3 is CASSPLTGRKTEAFF. DNA for the CDR3: TGTGCCAGCAGCCCTCTGACAGGGCGTAAAACTGAAGCTTTCTTT. Full variable domain (remainder filled in from reference TRBV7-9 and TRBJ1-1): DTGVSQNPRHKITKRGQNVTFRCDPISEHNRLYWYRQTLGQGPEFLTYFQNEAQLEKSRLLSDRFSAERPKGSFSTLEIQRTEQGDSAMYLCASSPLTGRKTEAFFGQGTRLTVV.

This clonotype was detected ten times or more. This chain connects TRBV6-5 to TRBJ2-7, with D uncertain. Germline V CDR1 and CDR2: MNHEY, SVGAGI. The CDR3 length is 15 residues. Trimming left V 0 bases short and J 6 bases short, with 15 bases between. Written as DNA, the CDR3 is TGTGCCAGCAGTTACTCTTCCGGGCGTACATTCGAGCAGTACTTC. Translation: CASSYSSGRTFEQYF.

Concerning this clonotype: One base away lies a much larger clone, so this may be a sequencing read error. The chain links TRBV12-3 or TRBV12-4 to TRBJ2-1; 10 nucleotides agree with TRBD2. The CDR3 has 15 amino acids. The DNA of the CDR3 is TGTGCCAGCAGCACCACTAGCGGGAAAGGCAATGAGCAGCTCTTC. Translated, it gives CASSTTSGKGNEQLF.

This rearrangement joins TRBV28 to TRBJ1-4; D perhaps matches TRBD1 (6 bases). Germline V gene lookup returns CDR1 MDHEN and CDR2 SYDVKM. V was clipped by 2 bases and J by 4 bases, with 14 bases between them. The CDR3 has 16 amino acids. CDR3 in DNA: TGTGCCAGCAGTTTACTACCCAGGGGTTATAATGAAAAACTGTTTTTT. The encoded protein is CASSLLPRGYNEKLFF. The full variable domain, rest sourced from reference TRBV28 and TRBJ1-4, is DVKVTQSSRYLVKRTGEKVFLECVQDMDHENMFWYRQDPGLGLRLIYFSYDVKMKEKGDIPEGYSVSREKKERFSLILESASTNQTSMYLCASSLLPRGYNEKLFFGSGTQLSVL.

The table lists this clonotype with many counts. This rearrangement joins TRBV13 to TRBJ2-7, with 13 bases matching TRBD2. V lost 5 bases, J lost 0 bases, and 4 bases stayed unmatched. The CDR3 consists of 16 residues. CDR1 is PRHDT, CDR2 FYEKMQ, per germline (reference sequence). CDR3 sequence reads: CASSPGLAGVSYEQYF. CDR3 in DNA: TGTGCCAGCAGCCCAGGACTAGCGGGAGTCTCCTACGAGCAGTACTTC.

For this clonotype: Being one base from a much bigger clone, this may be a read error. The CDR3 here is CASSQIWDILSNQPQHF. CDR3 DNA sequence: TGTGCCAGCAGTCAAATTTGGGACATCCTTAGCAATCAGCCCCAGCATTTT. This chain uses TRBV6-6 with TRBJ1-5, with D tentatively TRBD1 (6 bases). V was trimmed by 5 bases and J by 0 bases, leaving 17 bases between them. The germline CDR1 and CDR2 sequences are MNHNY and SVGAGI (reference sequence). This CDR3 spans 17 amino acids.

This chain's CDR3 is CASSPPGHMYGYTF. CDR3 nucleotides: TGTGCCAGCTCACCACCGGGACACATGTATGGCTACACCTTC. V gene TRBV18 combines with J gene TRBJ1-2, with D maybe TRBD1 (6 bases). Trimming left V 0 bases short and J 5 bases short, with 10 bases between. Germline V gene lookup returns CDR1 KGHSH and CDR2 LQKENI. This CDR3 spans 14 amino acids.

The V and J genes are TRBV10-2 and TRBJ2-1; 9 bases are a match to TRBD2. The CDR3 consists of 16 residues. Germline V CDR1 and CDR2: WSHSY, SAAADI. Trimming cost V 4 bases and J 1 base; bases outside gene matches: 5. Here the CDR3 reads CASSGSGSGSYNEQFF. In DNA, the CDR3 is TGCGCCAGCAGTGGTAGCGGGAGTGGATCCTACAATGAGCAGTTCTTC.

This chain links TRBV7-9 with TRBJ2-2, with a weak D call TRBD1 (5 bases). Germline CDR1 and CDR2: SEHNR and FQNEAQ (reference sequence). V lost 7 bases and J lost 1, with 13 bases in between. This CDR3 spans 15 amino acids. The CDR3 region has the DNA TGTGCCAGCAACCTTCCAGGACAGAACACCGGGGAGCTGTTTTTT. Protein: CASNLPGQNTGELFF. The entire variable domain, with the rest obtained from reference TRBV7-9 and TRBJ2-2, is as follows: DTGVSQNPRHKITKRGQNVTFRCDPISEHNRLYWYRQTLGQGPEFLTYFQNEAQLEKSRLLSDRFSAERPKGSFSTLEIQRTEQGDSAMYLCASNLPGQNTGELFFGEGSRLTVL.

The table lists this clonotype with many counts. V is TRBV5-4 and J is TRBJ2-3; TRBD2 aligns across 9 bases. Trimming cost V 1 base and J 4 bases; bases outside gene matches: 10. The CDR3 totals 17 residues. Germline V gene data show CDR1 as SGHNT and CDR2 as YYREEE (reference sequence). CDR3 nucleotide sequence: TGTGCCAGCAGCTTGTTGGGGAGCGGGAGGTCTGCAGATACGCAGTATTTT. Its translation is CASSLLGSGRSADTQYF.

The gene calls are TRBV7-2 and TRBJ1-1; TRBD1 agrees at 11 bases. Trimming took 3 bases from V and 1 from J; bases not matched to a gene: 1. Germline values: CDR1 SGHTA, CDR2 FQGNSA. The CDR3 is made up of 15 amino acids. The chain's CDR3 is CASSLDRGPNTEAFF. As DNA, the CDR3 is TGTGCCAGCAGCTTGGACAGGGGGCCGAACACTGAAGCTTTCTTT.

The table lists this clonotype with many counts. The genes are TRBV20-1 and TRBJ2-1; the D call may be TRBD1 or TRBD2 (6 bases each). The CDR3 spans 12 residues. With 4 bases removed from V and 10 bases from J, the gap between germline ends came to 14 bases. Germline V lookup: CDR1 DFQATT, CDR2 SNEGSKA (reference sequence). The CDR3, as DNA: TGCAGTGCTAAGAGGGGGGAGCGGGAGCAGTTCTTC. Amino acids: CSAKRGEREQFF.

In its sample, this clonotype was seen many times. This chain links TRBV20-1 with TRBJ2-3; 11 bases are a match to TRBD2. Germline CDR1 and CDR2: DFQATT and SNEGSKA (reference sequence). The CDR3 is 14 amino acids. V trimming: 7 bases; J trimming: 3 bases; junction bases outside the gene matches: 6. For the CDR3, the DNA is TGCAGTGGCACTAGCGGGAGCGGGACAGATACGCAGTATTTT. It yields the protein CSGTSGSGTDTQYF.

As to this clonotype: One end of the junction fails to match germline, which may point to a read error. The chain links TRBV20-1 to TRBJ2-5; 7 bases map to TRBD2. From germline, CDR1 is DFQATT and CDR2 SNEGSKA (reference sequence). This CDR3 contains 16 residues. The CDR3 reads CSARGRLAVPQETRYF. CDR3 nucleotide sequence: TGCAGTGCTAGGGGCCGACTAGCTGTACCACAAGAGACCCGGTACTTC.

Concerning this clonotype itself: One base away lies a much larger clone, so this may be a sequencing read error. The chain employs TRBV5-4 and TRBJ2-7; D may correspond to TRBD1 or TRBD2 (5 bases each). The length of the CDR3 is 16 residues. V was clipped by 0 bases and J by 6 bases, with 19 bases between them. Germline loops: CDR1 SGHNT, CDR2 YYREEE (reference sequence). In DNA form, the CDR3 reads TGTGCCAGCAGCTTGGAGGGGAGAGGACCATTGGGCGAGCAGTACTTC. Translation gives CASSLEGRGPLGEQYF.

This clonotype was recorded a few times. The chain recombines TRBV6-6 with TRBJ2-2; perhaps TRBD2 as D (6 bases). Germline V gene data show CDR1 as MNHNY and CDR2 as SVGAGI (reference sequence). The CDR3 spans 17 residues. V shed 5 bases and J shed 4 bases, with 20 bases lying between them. Here the CDR3 DNA reads TGTGCCAGCAGTCACGGGGGACGGCCGAAATTCACCGGGGAGCTGTTTTTT. The encoded protein is CASSHGGRPKFTGELFF.

J is TRBJ1-2 and V is TRBV7-9; 8 bases fit TRBD1. The germline gives CDR1 SEHNR, CDR2 FQNEAQ (reference sequence). The CDR3 consists of 15 residues. Trimming cost V 4 bases and J 7 bases; bases outside gene matches: 11. DNA for the CDR3: TGTGCCAGCAGCTCGGACAGGGACCGAGGGGGTGGCTACACCTTC. It translates to CASSSDRDRGGGYTF.

As for this clonotype: A much larger clone is a single base away; this may be a read error. The genes are TRBV9 and TRBJ2-3; 8 nucleotides align to TRBD2. Germline V gene data show CDR1 as SGDLS and CDR2 as YYNGEE. The CDR3 covers 15 residues. J was trimmed by 4 bases and V by 7 bases; bases with no gene match: 11. CDR3 coding DNA: TGTGCCAGCGGCGCCATTAGCGGGACCCCAGATACGCAGTATTTT. This codes for CASGAISGTPDTQYF. Full variable domain (remainder filled in from reference TRBV9 and TRBJ2-3): DSGVTQTPKHLITATGQRVTLRCSPRSGDLSVYWYQQSLDQGLQFLIQYYNGEERAKGNILERFSAQQFPDLHSELNLSSLELGDSALYFCASGAISGTPDTQYFGPGTRLTVL.

With respect to this clonotype: Its ends do not fully match the called genes, so a read error is possible. The CDR3 sequence: CASSQAPQSEAF. The CDR3, as DNA: TGTGCCAGCAGCCAAGCCCCACAGTCTGAAGCTTTC. The rearrangement links TRBV9 to TRBJ2-6, with D hard to call. The CDR3 spans 12 residues. The germline CDR1 and CDR2 sequences are SGDLS and YYNGEE.

The V and J genes are TRBV18 and TRBJ2-6; weak D call: TRBD1 (6 bases). V lost 8 bases, J lost 0 bases, and 8 bases lay in between. Germline V lookup: CDR1 KGHSH, CDR2 LQKENI. This CDR3 has 14 residues. CDR3 DNA: TGTGCCAGCCGACAGGACTCTGGGGCCAACGTCCTGACTTTC. This encodes CASRQDSGANVLTF.

Many counts were recorded for this clonotype. The V call is TRBV29-1, the J call TRBJ1-2; 7 positions agree with TRBD1. The germline CDR1 and CDR2 sequences are SQVTM and ANQGSEA. This CDR3 spans 11 amino acids. Trimming at V came to 4 bases and at J to 6 bases, leaving 2 bases not matched to a gene. The DNA of the CDR3 is TGCAGCGTTGCCCAGGGGGATGGCTACACCTTC. Its protein product is CSVAQGDGYTF.